The TCR beta chain described here comes from a study of blood T cell repertoires in COVID-19. Study-level information: The study drew acute and convalescent COVID-19 samples from the United States, Italy and Spain. The cDNA or gDNA used as material had been derived from T cells, B-cell-depleted T cells, or PBMCs.

The V gene's germline CDR1 is MNHEY and CDR2 SVGEGT. The CDR3 loop spans 16 amino acids. Trimming stripped 0 bases from V and 5 bases from J, with 17 bases between. This clone has a single count. In the source study's methods: Estimation of nucleated cell counts relied on the amplification of reference gene primers. Produced via immunoSEQ multiplex PCR; TCRdb's table is partial and in-frame only. That table gives V, J and clone size, and the DNA gave D and trimming. The table records over 100,000 clones, 85% of them present only once. This sequence was found in a man aged 35 to 55 with acute or convalescent COVID-19. This sequence joins TRBV6-2 or TRBV6-3 and TRBJ2-7; possible D gene TRBD1, 5 bases. The source material was peripheral blood. The CDR3 sequence: CASSYSSWGLDNEQYF. The CDR3 DNA follows: TGTGCCAGCAGTTACTCGAGCTGGGGCCTTGACAACGAGCAGTACTTC.